This is a list of T cell receptor beta chains from one sample in a study of cytomegalovirus exposure and HLA in healthy donors. Profiling relied on immunoSEQ multiplex PCR, and the TCRdb table lists in-frame clones only, not all of them. The table includes 150,000 to 200,000 clones, more than 75% detected once. The sample was PBMCs. All receptors come from a girl aged 5-17 years in good health and CMV-seropositive. The CDR3 runs from the conserved cysteine through the conserved F or W. The order of the fields is D gene, J gene, clone size, V gene, CDR3 DNA, CDR3 protein. A D gene is named only where the DNA matches it firmly. Clone size is given for some rows only: seen once, a few or many times, or a class if the clone is expanded.

D: NA; J: TRBJ1-2; size: NA; V: TRBV4-1; DNA: TGCGCCAGCAGCCAAGGGCTTGGCTACACCTTC; CDR3: CASSQGLGYTF
D: TRBD2; J: TRBJ2-7; size: NA; V: TRBV29-1; DNA: TGCAGCGTTGAAGACTCCGGGACTAGCGGATCCAAATACGAGCAGTACTTC; CDR3: CSVEDSGTSGSKYEQYF
D: NA; J: TRBJ1-2; size: NA; V: TRBV6-5; DNA: TGTGCCAGCAGCCGCAGTGCCACAAACTATGGCTACACCTTC; CDR3: CASSRSATNYGYTF
D: NA; J: TRBJ1-5; size: NA; V: TRBV28; DNA: TGTGCCAGCAGTTTCTCGGGGGATCAGCCCCAGCATTTT; CDR3: CASSFSGDQPQHF
D: NA; J: TRBJ2-3; size: NA; V: TRBV11-2; DNA: TGTGCCAGCAGCCCCTCTCCAGATACGCAGTATTTT; CDR3: CASSPSPDTQYF
D: NA; J: TRBJ2-1; size: NA; V: TRBV5-1; DNA: TGCGCCAGCAGCTTAGGCGGGGCGGTGCGAGGTGAGCAGTTCTTC; CDR3: CASSLGGAVRGEQFF
D: TRBD2; J: TRBJ2-3; size: once; V: TRBV11-3; DNA: TGTGCCAGCAGCTTACAAGCGGGGGGTAGCACAGATACGCAGTATTTT; CDR3: CASSLQAGGSTDTQYF
D: TRBD1; J: TRBJ2-7; size: NA; V: TRBV2; DNA: TGTGCCAGCAGGGGACAGGGTCAAAGTCGGTACGAGCAGTACTTC; CDR3: CASRGQGQSRYEQYF
D: NA; J: TRBJ2-7; size: few; V: TRBV29-1; DNA: TGCAGCGTTGACGAGGGATCGGACGAGCAGTACTTC; CDR3: CSVDEGSDEQYF
D: NA; J: TRBJ2-2; size: NA; V: TRBV4-1; DNA: TGCGCCAGCAGCCAATTTCCCGTGAACACCGGGGAGCTGTTTTTT; CDR3: CASSQFPVNTGELFF
D: NA; J: TRBJ2-2; size: NA; V: TRBV2; DNA: TGTGCCAGTGGTGGGGCAGTTTCATTCACCGGGGAGCTGTTTTTT; CDR3: CASGGAVSFTGELFF
D: NA; J: TRBJ1-2; size: NA; V: TRBV28; DNA: TGTGCCAGCAGTTTTAGAATATATGGCTACACCTTC; CDR3: CASSFRIYGYTF
D: TRBD2; J: TRBJ2-1; size: NA; V: TRBV28; DNA: TGTGCCAGCAGTTTAAGGCTAGCGGGAGGCGAGCAGTTCTTC; CDR3: CASSLRLAGGEQFF
D: TRBD1; J: TRBJ1-3; size: NA; V: TRBV28; DNA: TGTGCCAGCAGGGACAGGTCCCCCTACGACTCTGGAAACACCATATATTTT; CDR3: CASRDRSPYDSGNTIYF
D: NA; J: TRBJ2-3; size: NA; V: TRBV4-3; DNA: TGCGCCAGCGCCCTAGAACTCACAGATACGCAGTATTTT; CDR3: CASALELTDTQYF
D: NA; J: TRBJ2-3; size: once; V: TRBV7-3; DNA: TGTGCCAGCAGCGACAGTGGGCGGACGCAGTATTTT; CDR3: CASSDSGRTQYF
D: TRBD2; J: TRBJ2-7; size: NA; V: TRBV7-6; DNA: TGTGCCAGCAGCCTCTCGACTAGCGGGAGGGTCGACGAGCAGTACTTC; CDR3: CASSLSTSGRVDEQYF
D: TRBD1; J: TRBJ2-7; size: NA; V: TRBV27; DNA: TGTGCCAGCAGTCCTAGACAGGGCGTCTTGTTCTCCTACGAGCAGTACTTC; CDR3: CASSPRQGVLFSYEQYF
D: TRBD1; J: TRBJ1-4; size: NA; V: TRBV4-3; DNA: TGCGCCAGCAGCCACCAGAAGACCGGGACAGGGGGCGAAAAACTGTTTTTT; CDR3: CASSHQKTGTGGEKLFF
D: TRBD1; J: TRBJ1-2; size: NA; V: TRBV4-3; DNA: TGCGCCAGCAGCCAAGATTTGGGACAGGGTTATGGCTACACCTTC; CDR3: CASSQDLGQGYGYTF
D: NA; J: TRBJ2-1; size: NA; V: TRBV28; DNA: TGTGCCAGCAGTCCCCAAAACCCGGGACACCCGTACAATGAGCAGTTCTTC; CDR3: CASSPQNPGHPYNEQFF
D: NA; J: TRBJ1-2; size: few; V: TRBV23-1; DNA: TGCGCCAGCAGTCTGGGGTTGAGGGATCCCCCCTATGGCTACACCTTC; CDR3: CASSLGLRDPPYGYTF
D: NA; J: TRBJ2-1; size: NA; V: TRBV7-6; DNA: TGTGCCAGCAGCCCTTCTACAGGGAGAAGGGGCTACAATGAGCAGTTCTTC; CDR3: CASSPSTGRRGYNEQFF
D: TRBD1; J: TRBJ2-5; size: NA; V: TRBV5-6; DNA: TGTGCCAGCAGCTCAGACAGGGGGCCCCAAGAGACCCAGTACTTC; CDR3: CASSSDRGPQETQYF
D: NA; J: TRBJ1-2; size: NA; V: TRBV27; DNA: TGTGCCAGCAGTCCCCCGCGAGGGTCCGCGGACTATGGCTACACCTTC; CDR3: CASSPPRGSADYGYTF
D: TRBD1; J: TRBJ1-1; size: NA; V: TRBV30; DNA: TGTGCCTGGAGTGTAGGCAGGGGGCTGGATACTGAAGCTTTCTTT; CDR3: CAWSVGRGLDTEAFF
D: NA; J: TRBJ2-2; size: NA; V: TRBV27; DNA: TGTGCCAGCAGTCTACGGGCAGGGGCAGGCTTGGGGGAGCTGTTTTTT; CDR3: CASSLRAGAGLGELFF
D: NA; J: TRBJ1-2; size: NA; V: TRBV5-1; DNA: TGCGCCAGCAGCCCCGAAAGGGCGCAGGGCCCCTATGGCTACACCTTC; CDR3: CASSPERAQGPYGYTF
D: NA; J: TRBJ2-5; size: NA; V: TRBV2; DNA: TGTGCCAGCAGTGAGGGGGCGCATGCAGAGACCCAGTACTTC; CDR3: CASSEGAHAETQYF
D: NA; J: TRBJ1-2; size: NA; V: TRBV4-1; DNA: TGCGCCAGCAGCCAAGACCAGGGTCTCATGGGTGGCTACACCTTC; CDR3: CASSQDQGLMGGYTF
D: NA; J: TRBJ2-1; size: few; V: TRBV6-1; DNA: TGTGCCAGCGAGGGGGACAACGAGCAGTTCTTC; CDR3: CASEGDNEQFF
D: NA; J: TRBJ2-1; size: NA; V: TRBV27; DNA: TGTGCCAGCAGTTTAAAAGGTTTGGGAGCGAGCTCCTACAATGAGCAGTTCTTC; CDR3: CASSLKGLGASSYNEQFF